Listed below are T cell receptor beta chains from one sample, sequenced in a study of OX40 agonist ivuxolimab in advanced cancers. Assay: immunoSEQ multiplex PCR; the TCRdb copy retains only in-frame clones and omits some. This table holds 70,000 to 75,000 clones, roughly 82% found once. Sequencing used CD4+ or CD8+ T cells sorted from blood, obtained in a trial of the OX40 agonist ivuxolimab. These receptors all stem from an adult with an advanced solid tumor such as melanoma, head and neck, liver or kidney cancer. The CDR3 runs from the conserved cysteine through the conserved F or W. A D gene is named only where the DNA matches it firmly. The listing skips clone size in some rows; elsewhere it reads once, few, many or a size class.

v_gene	d_gene	j_gene	abundance	CDR3nt	CDR3aa
TRBV4-2	-	TRBJ2-3	few	TGTGCCAGCAGCCGCACCCTCGGGTGGGGGGGCGGCACAGATACGCAGTATTTT	CASSRTLGWGGGTDTQYF
TRBV7-9	-	TRBJ2-1	-	TGTGCCAGCAGCTTAGGGGGGAGCGACAATGAGCAGTTCTTC	CASSLGGSDNEQFF
TRBV18	TRBD2	TRBJ2-2	-	TGTGCCAGCTCAGAGCGGGAGGCCGGGGAGCTGTTTTTT	CASSEREAGELFF
TRBV9	TRBD2	TRBJ2-5	few	TGTGCCAGCAGCGAATCGGGACTAGCCTCCGGGGAGACCCAGTACTTC	CASSESGLASGETQYF
TRBV18	-	TRBJ2-7	few	TGTGCCAGCTCACCCGGCCTGTCGGGAAATTCCTACGAGCAGTACTTC	CASSPGLSGNSYEQYF
TRBV5-1	-	TRBJ2-3	-	TGCGCCAGCAGCTTGTCCACTCAGGCTAGCACAGATACGCAGTATTTT	CASSLSTQASTDTQYF
TRBV6-1	-	TRBJ2-3	-	TGTGCCAGCAGTGAAGCTGGATCGGGAGCGCCCACAGATACGCAGTATTTT	CASSEAGSGAPTDTQYF
TRBV27	-	TRBJ2-5	once	TGTGCCAGCAGTTTTTCGGTGCGGGTAGGGGAGACCCAGTACTTC	CASSFSVRVGETQYF
TRBV27	TRBD1	TRBJ2-3	-	TGTGCCAGCAGTCCAACTCCGGGACAGGGAAGCACAGATACGCAGTATTTT	CASSPTPGQGSTDTQYF
TRBV6-5	-	TRBJ2-3	-	TGTGCCAGCAGTTACTCAGGGAGGCTTAGCACAGATACGCAGTATTTT	CASSYSGRLSTDTQYF
TRBV2	-	TRBJ1-1	-	TGTGCCAGCAGTGAAACGGTCGGGTTAGAAGCTTTCTTT	CASSETVGLEAFF
TRBV29-1	TRBD2	TRBJ2-5	-	TGCAGCGTTGTCCGTGCGGGAGATCATGAGACCCAGTACTTC	CSVVRAGDHETQYF
TRBV7-2	-	TRBJ2-7	-	TGTGCCAGCAGCCCTAGCTCCTACGAGCAGTACTTC	CASSPSSYEQYF
TRBV5-1	-	TRBJ1-3	-	TGCGCCAGCAGCTTGGAGGGCGACTCTGGAAACACCATATATTTT	CASSLEGDSGNTIYF
TRBV6-1	-	TRBJ2-7	few	TGTGCCAGCAGTGAATCTCCTGCACAGGGCCGACAGTACTTC	CASSESPAQGRQYF
TRBV10-3	TRBD2	TRBJ2-1	-	TGTGCCATCAGTGACCAATCGGGGGGATACAATGAGCAGTTCTTC	CAISDQSGGYNEQFF
TRBV5-4	TRBD1	TRBJ1-1	once	TGTGCCAGCAGCCCTTGGACAGGGTCCACTGAAGCTTTCTTT	CASSPWTGSTEAFF
TRBV7-2	-	TRBJ2-2	-	TGTGCCAGCAGCCCCATCCTAGCGCCCGGGGAGCTGTTTTTT	CASSPILAPGELFF
TRBV19	-	TRBJ2-7	-	TGTGCCAGTAGTTGGACATCGGGGGTAGGCGAGCAGTACTTC	CASSWTSGVGEQYF
TRBV10-2	-	TRBJ1-4	-	TGCGCCAGCAGTGGTGGGGGGCTGGGTGAAAAACTGTTTTTT	CASSGGGLGEKLFF
TRBV28	-	TRBJ2-1	-	TGTGCCAGCAGTTTGGTTAGGGCATACAATGAGCAGTTCTTC	CASSLVRAYNEQFF
TRBV5-1	-	TRBJ1-1	-	TGCGCCAGCAGCCCGACTGGGAGGGCCTCGGAGGACACTGAAGCTTTCTTT	CASSPTGRASEDTEAFF
TRBV7-9	TRBD2	TRBJ2-1	-	TGTGCCAGCAGCTTAACTAGCGGGAGAGATGAGCAGTTCTTC	CASSLTSGRDEQFF
TRBV28	-	TRBJ2-7	-	TGTGCCAGCAGTGGGACTCCATGGAGCTCCTACGAGCAGTACTTC	CASSGTPWSSYEQYF
TRBV10-3	TRBD2	TRBJ2-1	-	TGTGCCATCAGCCGATCTAGCGGGAGGGCCAATGAGCAGTTCTTC	CAISRSSGRANEQFF
TRBV7-9	-	TRBJ1-1	-	TGTGCCAGCAGCTTAGATTGGGGGTCCCCAGAAGCTTTCTTT	CASSLDWGSPEAFF
TRBV28	-	TRBJ2-1	-	TGTGCCAGCAGTTTGTTCAGGGCGGAGCAGTTCTTC	CASSLFRAEQFF
TRBV5-4	-	TRBJ1-4	-	TGTGCCAGCAGCTTGTTCGGGTCCGGTAGAGAAAAACTGTTTTTT	CASSLFGSGREKLFF
TRBV18	TRBD1	TRBJ1-1	-	TGTGCCAGCCTTACCGGGACAGGGGCTCCGAACACTGAAGCTTTCTTT	CASLTGTGAPNTEAFF
TRBV28	TRBD1	TRBJ1-5	few	TGTGCCAGCAGTTACATCGGGACAGCGAGCAATCAGCCCCAGCATTTT	CASSYIGTASNQPQHF
TRBV19	-	TRBJ1-2	once	TGTGCCAGTACCGATAACTCCGGCAGGGGATTTGGCTACACCTTC	CASTDNSGRGFGYTF
TRBV7-2	-	TRBJ2-7	-	TGTGCCAGCAGCTTAGTTGTAGGTGCCTACGAGCAGTACTTC	CASSLVVGAYEQYF
TRBV5-8	-	TRBJ1-2	-	TGTGCCAGCAGGAGCGGTGTTAACTATGGCTACACCTTC	CASRSGVNYGYTF
TRBV4-3	-	TRBJ2-2	-	TGCGCCAGCAGCCCCGGATCCTCCGCGGGGTACACCGGGGAGCTGTTTTTT	CASSPGSSAGYTGELFF
TRBV19	TRBD1	TRBJ2-6	-	TGTGCCAGTAGGATACAGGGGGAGGCTGGGGCCAACGTCCTGACTTTC	CASRIQGEAGANVLTF
TRBV2	-	TRBJ1-2	-	TGTGCCAGCAGTGAAAGGTCGGGCCTCATGGGTGGCTACACCTTC	CASSERSGLMGGYTF
TRBV19	TRBD1	TRBJ2-7	once	TGTGCCAGTAGTCTACAGGGGGCGGGGAACGAGCAGTACTTC	CASSLQGAGNEQYF
TRBV2	-	TRBJ1-6	-	TGTGCCAGCAGTGTTTCGAGGGCAGGGATGAATTCACCCCTCCACTTT	CASSVSRAGMNSPLHF
TRBV27	-	TRBJ1-5	few	TGTGCCAGCAGTTTATTACCCGGACAGCCCCAGCATTTT	CASSLLPGQPQHF
TRBV16	-	TRBJ1-5	-	TGTGCCAGCAGCCAATCTAGGGATCAGCCCCAGCATTTT	CASSQSRDQPQHF
TRBV4-1	-	TRBJ2-6	once	TGCGCCAGCAGCCCCAGTGGGGGCTTAAGCTCTGGGGCCAACGTCCTGACTTTC	CASSPSGGLSSGANVLTF
TRBV6-5	TRBD1	TRBJ1-2	few	TGTGCCAGCAGCCCGGGGACAGGGCGGGGCTACACCTTC	CASSPGTGRGYTF
TRBV27	TRBD1	TRBJ2-1	-	TGTGCCAGCAGTTTATACCCCGAGGGGGCTAGGCTCTTCTTC	CASSLYPEGARLFF
TRBV5-6	-	TRBJ2-7	-	TGTGCCAGCTCCCCGTGGTTAGCGTTATACGAGCAGTACTTC	CASSPWLALYEQYF
TRBV19	TRBD2	TRBJ2-2	-	TGTGCCACCCGACTAGCGCTAAACACCGGGGAGCTGTTTTTT	CATRLALNTGELFF
TRBV11-2	TRBD1	TRBJ2-7	-	TGTGCCAGCAGCTTCCCGGGACAGGGGGCCCATAAGTACGAGCAGTACTTC	CASSFPGQGAHKYEQYF
TRBV19	TRBD2	TRBJ2-3	once	TGTGCCACCGCCGGACTAGCGGCAAGCACAGATACGCAGTATTTT	CATAGLAASTDTQYF
TRBV7-2	-	TRBJ1-4	-	TGTGCCAGCAGCTTCGGGCCGTTTAATGAAAAACTGTTTTTT	CASSFGPFNEKLFF
TRBV19	TRBD1	TRBJ2-3	-	TGTGCCAGCCGGAACCCCGGGACAGGGTCAATGGATACGCAGTATTTT	CASRNPGTGSMDTQYF
TRBV18	TRBD1	TRBJ1-1	-	TGTGCCAGCTCATCCGGGACAGGGGGTCGGGGCACTGAAGCTTTCTTT	CASSSGTGGRGTEAFF
TRBV11-1	-	TRBJ2-5	-	TGTGCCAGCAGCTTAGCAATCGGGGCGGAGGAGACCCAGTACTTC	CASSLAIGAEETQYF
TRBV7-3	-	TRBJ2-3	-	TGTGCCAGCAGCCGACAGGATTCCGATACGCAGTATTTT	CASSRQDSDTQYF
TRBV21-1	-	TRBJ2-2	few	TGTGCCAGCAGCAAAACTCCTACGGGGTACACCGGGGAGCTGTTTTTT	CASSKTPTGYTGELFF
TRBV6-6	-	TRBJ2-2	once	TGTGCCAGTGGACAGACGAACACCGGGGAGCTGTTTTTT	CASGQTNTGELFF
TRBV6-6	-	TRBJ2-7	few	TGTGCCAGCAGTTACTCGGGCAGTACCTACGAGCAGTACTTC	CASSYSGSTYEQYF
TRBV7-2	-	TRBJ2-1	few	TGTGCCAGCAGCGTACAGGGTGGCAATGAGCAGTTCTTC	CASSVQGGNEQFF
TRBV6-1	-	TRBJ2-2	-	TGTGCCAGCCTGGGACTCCTTTCCACCGGGGAGCTGTTTTTT	CASLGLLSTGELFF
TRBV7-2	TRBD1	TRBJ1-5	-	TGTGCCAGCAGCTCCATTTCCGGGACAGATAGCAATCAGCCCCAGCATTTT	CASSSISGTDSNQPQHF
TRBV28	-	TRBJ1-5	-	TGTGCCAGCAGTTTCGCCGAGAACAATAGCAATCAGCCCCAGCATTTT	CASSFAENNSNQPQHF